Listed here are 11 T cell receptor beta chains from one sample, sequenced in a study of T cell responses to AZD1222 COVID-19 vaccine. Some clones are missing from TCRdb's copy, which holds only in-frame ones; the method was immunoSEQ multiplex PCR. The data contain approximately 120,000 clones, around 92% of them singletons. The material sequenced was peripheral blood, taken on day 0 of AZD1222 vaccination. Receptors originate from an adult in good health.

V gene TRBV19 combines with J gene TRBJ2-5, with 11 bases identical to TRBD2. Germline CDR1 and CDR2: LNHDA and SQIVND (reference sequence). The trim removed 4 bases at V and 5 bases at J, leaving 9 bases unmatched. The CDR3 contains 16 residues. The CDR3 coding sequence is TGTGCCAGTAGTAGAACTAGCGGGAGTTATAGGGAGACCCAGTACTTC. As protein: CASSRTSGSYRETQYF.

The chain carries TRBV12-3 or TRBV12-4 and TRBJ1-1, with D perhaps matching TRBD1 (5 bases). V gave up 6 bases and J gave up 1 base, with 9 bases separating them. This CDR3 has 13 amino acids. CDR3 sequence: CASSLTGNTEAFF. The CDR3 nucleotides are TGTGCCAGCAGCCTAACAGGGAACACTGAAGCTTTCTTT.

This sequence joins TRBV9 and TRBJ2-3; D is perhaps TRBD2 (6 bases). CDR3 length equals 17 residues. Germline V lookup: CDR1 SGDLS, CDR2 YYNGEE. V dropped 3 bases and J dropped 3 bases, with 20 bases sitting between them. Written as DNA, the CDR3 is TGTGCCAGCAGCGCCACGGGGGACTTGAGAGGGACAGATACGCAGTATTTT. Its translation: CASSATGDLRGTDTQYF.

The J gene is TRBJ2-2, the V gene TRBV28; D is unclear. Germline CDR1 reads MDHEN; CDR2 reads SYDVKM. The CDR3 spans 16 residues. Deletions cut 6 bases from V and 2 bases from J, with 16 bases between. The CDR3, as DNA: TGTGCCAGCAGCGCAACGAAAGGGCGCAACACCGGGGAGCTGTTTTTT. This sequence encodes CASSATKGRNTGELFF.

The rearrangement links TRBV4-1 to TRBJ2-3, with TRBD2 matching over 7 bases. The CDR3 is 17 residues long. Germline loops: CDR1 MGHRA, CDR2 YSYEKL. Losses at the gene ends were 0 bases for V and 2 bases for J; bases not matched to a gene: 8. The CDR3 here is CASSQDKALADTDTQYF. The CDR3, as DNA: TGCGCCAGCAGCCAAGATAAAGCCCTAGCGGACACAGATACGCAGTATTTT.

The chain has TRBV6-4 and TRBJ2-2; 7 bases map to TRBD2. Germline V gene lookup returns CDR1 MRHNA and CDR2 SNTAGT. Losses at the gene ends were 6 bases for V and 5 bases for J; bases not matched to a gene: 3. This CDR3 has 13 amino acids. Written as DNA, the CDR3 is TGTGCCAGCAGCTCCGGGGGGACCGGGGAGCTGTTTTTT. It specifies CASSSGGTGELFF.

The V gene is TRBV19, the J gene TRBJ2-3, with unresolved D. Trimming removed 4 bases from V and 6 bases from J, with 14 bases in between. There are 14 residues in the CDR3. Germline CDR1 LNHDA, CDR2 SQIVND (reference sequence). The CDR3 DNA follows: TGTGCCAGTAGTACAGACGGGTTTTTGGATACGCAGTATTTT. This sequence encodes CASSTDGFLDTQYF.

This chain links TRBV6-5 with TRBJ1-2, with D unclear. The CDR3 spans 14 residues. From germline, CDR1 is MNHEY and CDR2 SVGAGI. V dropped 7 bases and J dropped 4 bases, with 16 bases sitting between them. The CDR3 DNA reads TGTGCCAGCAAAGAATCCGGCGCGGGCTATGGCTACACCTTC. It yields the protein CASKESGAGYGYTF.

V is TRBV5-1 and J is TRBJ1-5; the D is unclear. Trimming pared 7 bases from V and 6 bases from J, leaving 14 bases between. From germline, CDR1 is SGHRS and CDR2 YFSETQ. This CDR3 spans 13 amino acids. The CDR3 region is CASGFIEGQPQHF. CDR3 coding DNA: TGCGCCAGCGGTTTCATCGAAGGTCAGCCCCAGCATTTT. The whole variable domain, remainder taken from reference TRBV5-1 and TRBJ1-5, is KAGVTQTPRYLIKTRGQQVTLSCSPISGHRSVSWYQQTPGQGLQFLFEYFSETQRNKGNFPGRFSGRQFSNSRSEMNVSTLELGDSALYLCASGFIEGQPQHFGDGTRLSIL.

The chain carries TRBV30 and TRBJ2-5, with 9 bases identical to TRBD2. V lost 4 bases, J lost 5 bases, and 20 bases stayed unmatched. This CDR3 spans 18 amino acids. From germline, CDR1 is GTSNPN and CDR2 SVGIG (reference sequence). The CDR3 is CAWKGPGIAGAVGETQYF. For the CDR3, the DNA is TGTGCCTGGAAGGGGCCGGGGATAGCGGGAGCTGTCGGGGAGACCCAGTACTTC. The whole variable domain, remainder taken from reference TRBV30 and TRBJ2-5, is SQTIHQWPATLVQPVGSPLSLECTVEGTSNPNLYWYRQAAGRGLQLLFYSVGIGQISSEVPQNLSASRPQDRQFILSSKKLLLSDSGFYLCAWKGPGIAGAVGETQYFGPGTRLLVL.

The chain couples TRBV19 to TRBJ2-7, with D possibly TRBD1 on 6 matching bases. Trimming left V 9 bases short and J 5 bases short, with 11 bases between. Germline lookup yields CDR1 LNHDA and CDR2 SQIVND (reference sequence). The CDR3 runs to 11 residues. The CDR3: CASQGRHEQYF. CDR3 in DNA: TGTGCCAGCCAGGGGAGACACGAGCAGTACTTC.